This T cell receptor (beta chain) was observed in a study of shared clonotypes between healthy human individuals. Naive CD8 cells lacked CD45RO and underwent positive selection for CCR7, leaving out terminally differentiated effector memory CD45RA+ cells. V was clipped by 1 base and J by 3 bases, with 13 bases between them. The CDR3 is 15 residues long. Germline V lookup: CDR1 LNHNV, CDR2 YYDKDF (reference sequence). TCRdb's copy holds only in-frame clones and misses some; the assay was immunoSEQ multiplex PCR. The data hold about 2.2 million clones, with 90% to 95% observed a single time. The source of this sequence is a man younger than 35 in good health. Some clones in this sample may be carry-over from other donors' samples. Sequenced sample: naive CD8+ T cells from PBMCs. The chain links TRBV15 to TRBJ2-7, with TRBD1 as a possible D gene (5 bases). The CDR3 nucleotides read TGTGCCACCAGCAGAGCAGGGCTCACCCTCTACGAGCAGTACTTC. Its translation: CATSRAGLTLYEQYF.